This T cell receptor (beta chain) was found in a study of neurological immune-mediated disorders. 5'RACE employing 10-nucleotide random UMIs yielded the cDNA. TCRdb re-derived calls from the 5' RACE reads in MiXCR, one entry per CDR3 protein. The data show about 76,000 distinct CDR3 sequences, more than 15% seen once. Study results and limitations: HTLV-1-associated myelopathy had the most TCR clonal expansion, while multiple sclerosis had the least, a level that fell below healthy controls.

Worth noting for this clonotype: No antigen is known for it.

It was from 2 million PBMCs stored at -80 C that the unsorted libraries were obtained. This TCR came from a woman aged 40 to 49 in good health. Sequenced material: PBMCs.

The CDR3 DNA reads as TGTGCCAGCAGTCTGCCCGGGACTTTTGAAGCTTTCTTT. The encoded protein is CASSLPGTFEAFF. The J gene is TRBJ1-1, the V gene TRBV6-6, with D maybe TRBD1 (5 bases). The germline gives CDR1 MNHNY, CDR2 SVGAGI (reference sequence). Trimming removed 5 bases from V and 7 bases from J, with 14 bases in between. The CDR3 is made up of 13 amino acids.